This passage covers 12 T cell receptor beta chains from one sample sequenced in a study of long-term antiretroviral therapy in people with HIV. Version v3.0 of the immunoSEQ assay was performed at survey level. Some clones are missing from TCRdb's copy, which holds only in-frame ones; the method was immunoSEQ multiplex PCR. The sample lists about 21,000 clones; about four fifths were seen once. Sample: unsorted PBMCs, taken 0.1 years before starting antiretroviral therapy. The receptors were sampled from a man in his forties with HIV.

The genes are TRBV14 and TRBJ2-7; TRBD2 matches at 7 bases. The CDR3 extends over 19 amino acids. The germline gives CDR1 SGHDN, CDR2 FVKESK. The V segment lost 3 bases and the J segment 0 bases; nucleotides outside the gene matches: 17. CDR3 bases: TGTGCCAGCAGCCATTCACCGGGGAGGGCGGGCAGTTACTCCTACGAGCAGTACTTC. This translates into CASSHSPGRAGSYSYEQYF.

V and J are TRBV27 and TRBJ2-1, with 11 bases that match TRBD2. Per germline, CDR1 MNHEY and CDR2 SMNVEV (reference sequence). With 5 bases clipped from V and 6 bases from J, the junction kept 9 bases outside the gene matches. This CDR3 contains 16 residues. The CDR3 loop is CASSTSGGLFRNEQFF. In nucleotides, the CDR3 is TGTGCCAGCAGTACTAGCGGGGGCCTTTTTCGCAATGAGCAGTTCTTC.

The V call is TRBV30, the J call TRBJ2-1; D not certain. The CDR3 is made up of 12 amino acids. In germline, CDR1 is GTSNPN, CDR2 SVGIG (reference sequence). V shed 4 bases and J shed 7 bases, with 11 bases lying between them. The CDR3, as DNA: TGTGCCTGGATACGCCTCGGGAATGAGCAGTTCTTC. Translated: CAWIRLGNEQFF.

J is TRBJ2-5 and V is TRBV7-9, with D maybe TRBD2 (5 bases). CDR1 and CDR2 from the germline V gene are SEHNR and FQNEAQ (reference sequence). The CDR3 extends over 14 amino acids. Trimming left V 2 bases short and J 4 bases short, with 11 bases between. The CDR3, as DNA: TGTGCCAGCAGCTTACAGCGGTCCGGAGAGACCCAGTACTTC. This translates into CASSLQRSGETQYF.

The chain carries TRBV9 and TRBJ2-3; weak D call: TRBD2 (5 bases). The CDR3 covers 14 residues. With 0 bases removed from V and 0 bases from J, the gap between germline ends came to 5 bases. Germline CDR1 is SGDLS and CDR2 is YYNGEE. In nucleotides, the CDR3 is TGTGCCAGCAGCGTAGGCGGGAGCACAGATACGCAGTATTTT. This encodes CASSVGGSTDTQYF.

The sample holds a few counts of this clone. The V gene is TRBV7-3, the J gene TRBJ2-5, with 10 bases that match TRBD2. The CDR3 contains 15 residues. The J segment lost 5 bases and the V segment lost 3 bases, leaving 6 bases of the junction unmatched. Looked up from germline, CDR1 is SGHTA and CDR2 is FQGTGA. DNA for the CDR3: TGTGCCAGCAGCTTTCCTAGCGGGGGAGGGGAGACCCAGTACTTC. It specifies CASSFPSGGGETQYF. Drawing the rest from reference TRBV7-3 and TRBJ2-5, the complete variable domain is GAGVSQTPSNKVTEKGKYVELRCDPISGHTALYWYRQSLGQGPEFLIYFQGTGAADDSGLPNDRFFAVRPEGSVSTLKIQRTERGDSAVYLCASSFPSGGGETQYFGPGTRLLVL.

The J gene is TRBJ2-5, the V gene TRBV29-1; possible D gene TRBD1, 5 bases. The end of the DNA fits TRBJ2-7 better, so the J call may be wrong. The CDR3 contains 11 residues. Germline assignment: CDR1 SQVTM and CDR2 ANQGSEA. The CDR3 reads CSVAAGIEQYF. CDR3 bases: TGCAGCGTTGCTGCAGGGATCGAGCAGTACTTC.

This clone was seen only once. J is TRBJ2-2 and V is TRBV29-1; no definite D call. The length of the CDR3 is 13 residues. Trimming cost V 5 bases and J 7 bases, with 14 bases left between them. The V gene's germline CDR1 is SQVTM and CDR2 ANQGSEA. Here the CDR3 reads CSVRADYNGELFF. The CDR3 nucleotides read TGCAGCGTTAGGGCAGATTATAACGGGGAGCTGTTTTTT.

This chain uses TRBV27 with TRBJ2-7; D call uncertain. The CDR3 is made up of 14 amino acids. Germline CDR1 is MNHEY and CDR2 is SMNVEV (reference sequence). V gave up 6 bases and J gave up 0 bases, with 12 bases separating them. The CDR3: CASRWRSSSYEQYF. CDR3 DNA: TGTGCCAGCAGATGGCGGTCTAGCTCCTACGAGCAGTACTTC.

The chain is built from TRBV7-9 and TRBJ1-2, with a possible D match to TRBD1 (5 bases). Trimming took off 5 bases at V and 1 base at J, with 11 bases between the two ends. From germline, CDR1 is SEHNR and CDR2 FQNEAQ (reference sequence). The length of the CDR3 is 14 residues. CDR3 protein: CASSLGGDNYGYTF. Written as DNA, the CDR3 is TGTGCCAGCAGCCTCGGGGGGGATAACTATGGCTACACCTTC.

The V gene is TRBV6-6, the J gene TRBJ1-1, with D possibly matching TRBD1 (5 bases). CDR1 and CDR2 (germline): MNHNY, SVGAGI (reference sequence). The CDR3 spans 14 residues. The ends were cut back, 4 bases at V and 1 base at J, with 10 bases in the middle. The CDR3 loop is CASSSAGENTEAFF. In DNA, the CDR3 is TGTGCCAGCAGTTCCGCGGGGGAGAACACTGAAGCTTTCTTT.

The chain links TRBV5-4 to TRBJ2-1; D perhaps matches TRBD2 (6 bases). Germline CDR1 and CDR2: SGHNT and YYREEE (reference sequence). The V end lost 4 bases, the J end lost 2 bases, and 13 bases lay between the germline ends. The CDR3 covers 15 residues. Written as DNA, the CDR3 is TGTGCCAGCAGCCCGCTGGGGGGTGCCTACAATGAGCAGTTCTTC. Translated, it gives CASSPLGGAYNEQFF. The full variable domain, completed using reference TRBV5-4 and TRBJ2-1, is ETGVTQSPTHLIKTRGQQVTLRCSSQSGHNTVSWYQQALGQGPQFIFQYYREEENGRGNFPPRFSGLQFPNYSSELNVNALELDDSALYLCASSPLGGAYNEQFFGPGTRLTVL.